Listed here are 30 T cell receptor beta chains from one sample, sequenced in a study of technical replicates of blood from several donors. Profiled with immunoSEQ multiplex PCR; TCRdb holds only in-frame clones, not every one. The table lists around 71,000 clones, roughly 90% of them singletons. Sequencing used T cells isolated from PBMCs. Receptor source: a human donor in good health.

DNA for the CDR3: TGTGCCAGCTCATCCGGGACAGGGGGCTACGAGCAGTACTTC. Its protein is CASSSGTGGYEQYF. V gene TRBV18 combines with J gene TRBJ2-7; TRBD1 matches 11 bases. With V trimmed by 5 bases and J by 3 bases, 3 bases remained unmatched. The CDR3 extends over 14 amino acids. The germline V gene has CDR1 KGHSH and CDR2 LQKENI.

V usage is TRBV5-1 and J usage is TRBJ2-7, with D perhaps matching TRBD2 (5 bases). V shed 5 bases and J shed 3 bases, with 9 bases lying between them. Per the germline V gene, CDR1 is SGHRS and CDR2 is YFSETQ. The CDR3 extends over 12 amino acids. CDR3 DNA: TGCGCCAGCAGTCCTGAGGGCTACGAGCAGTACTTC. This translates into CASSPEGYEQYF. Supplemented by reference TRBV5-1 and TRBJ2-7, the full variable domain reads KAGVTQTPRYLIKTRGQQVTLSCSPISGHRSVSWYQQTPGQGLQFLFEYFSETQRNKGNFPGRFSGRQFSNSRSEMNVSTLELGDSALYLCASSPEGYEQYFGPGTRLTVT.

This clone was recorded only once. The CDR3 nucleotides are TGTGCCACCGAGGAGCCAAACGTCGGACTAGCGGACAATGAGCAGTTCTTC. This sequence encodes CATEEPNVGLADNEQFF. V is TRBV10-3 and J is TRBJ2-1; 10 positions agree with TRBD2. The CDR3 extends over 17 amino acids. CDR1 and CDR2 from the germline V gene are ENHRY and SYGVKD. The V gene end was trimmed by 10 bases and the J gene end by 5 bases; junction bases not matched to a gene: 17.

The J gene is TRBJ2-3, the V gene TRBV19; possible D gene TRBD1, 5 bases. Germline loops: CDR1 LNHDA, CDR2 SQIVND (reference sequence). V lost 5 bases, J lost 6 bases, and 9 bases lay in between. The CDR3 sequence is 12 residues long. The CDR3 region is CASSQGSDTQYF. DNA for the CDR3: TGTGCCAGTAGTCAGGGTTCGGATACGCAGTATTTT. Drawing the rest from reference TRBV19 and TRBJ2-3, the complete variable domain is DGGITQSPKYLFRKEGQNVTLSCEQNLNHDAMYWYRQDPGQGLRLIYYSQIVNDFQKGDIAEGYSVSREKKESFPLTVTSAQKNPTAFYLCASSQGSDTQYFGPGTRLTVL.

The rearrangement joins TRBV28 to TRBJ1-1; unclear D gene. The CDR3 runs to 12 residues. The germline V and J ends were trimmed by 7 bases and 1 base, with 7 bases remaining between them. The germline V gene has CDR1 MDHEN and CDR2 SYDVKM. CDR3 in amino acids: CASKEENTEAFF. CDR3 coding DNA: TGTGCCAGCAAGGAGGAGAACACTGAAGCTTTCTTT.

The rearrangement links TRBV18 to TRBJ2-1; TRBD2 matches at 7 bases. V lost 0 bases, J lost 5 bases, and 10 bases stayed unmatched. Germline-derived CDR1 and CDR2 are KGHSH and LQKENI. This CDR3 contains 17 residues. The CDR3 is CASSPPTGGSRNNEQFF. The CDR3 nucleotides are TGTGCCAGCTCACCACCAACCGGCGGGAGTCGGAACAATGAGCAGTTCTTC.

The chain is built from TRBV9 and TRBJ2-3; D unresolved. This CDR3 is 15 amino acids long. Trimming pared 4 bases from V and 4 bases from J, leaving 16 bases between. The germline gives CDR1 SGDLS, CDR2 YYNGEE. DNA of the CDR3: TGTGCCAGCAGCCCCGACTCCTCAGAAGCAGATACGCAGTATTTT. Amino acid sequence: CASSPDSSEADTQYF. The entire variable domain, with the rest obtained from reference TRBV9 and TRBJ2-3, is as follows: DSGVTQTPKHLITATGQRVTLRCSPRSGDLSVYWYQQSLDQGLQFLIQYYNGEERAKGNILERFSAQQFPDLHSELNLSSLELGDSALYFCASSPDSSEADTQYFGPGTRLTVL.

The chain combines TRBV12-5 with TRBJ2-3; the D is unclear. The CDR3 loop spans 13 amino acids. CDR1 and CDR2 (germline): LGHNT, FRNRAP. The ends were cut back, 6 bases at V and 6 bases at J, with 13 bases in the middle. The CDR3 sequence: CASGPDNSDTQYF. CDR3 coding DNA: TGTGCTAGTGGGCCCGACAATTCGGATACGCAGTATTTT.

This sequence joins TRBV6-4 and TRBJ2-1; TRBD2 matches at 10 bases. The ends lost 2 bases at V and 15 bases at J; junction bases unmatched: 16. There are 16 residues in the CDR3. The germline CDR1 and CDR2 sequences are MRHNA and SNTAGT. The CDR3 region has the DNA TGTGCCAGCAGTGACGAGGGTTTCACTAGCGGGATCAAGCGGTTCTTC. The encoded protein is CASSDEGFTSGIKRFF.

V is TRBV4-1 and J is TRBJ1-4; perhaps TRBD1 as D (5 bases). Germline CDR1 reads MGHRA; CDR2 reads YSYEKL. Trimming removed 4 bases from V and 0 bases from J, with 12 bases in between. The CDR3 contains 16 residues. The CDR3 coding sequence is TGCGCCAGCAGCCCCCGGGACTCCGCAACTAATGAAAAACTGTTTTTT. Amino acid sequence: CASSPRDSATNEKLFF.

The chain recombines TRBV30 with TRBJ1-2, with TRBD1 as a possible D gene (5 bases). CDR1 and CDR2 from the germline V gene are GTSNPN and SVGIG (reference sequence). V was trimmed by 4 bases and J by 0 bases, leaving 9 bases between them. This CDR3 region has 13 residues. The CDR3 here is CAWIDSSNYGYTF. The DNA of the CDR3 is TGTGCCTGGATTGACAGTTCTAACTATGGCTACACCTTC.

The chain couples TRBV10-3 to TRBJ2-1, with 8 bases lining up with TRBD2. V shed 2 bases, J shed 5 bases, and the junction held 2 bases outside the gene matches. Germline-derived CDR1 and CDR2 are ENHRY and SYGVKD. This CDR3 comprises 14 residues. The DNA for the CDR3 is TGTGCCATCAGTGAGACTAGCGGACACAATGAGCAGTTCTTC. This encodes CAISETSGHNEQFF.

This clone was detected a few times. V and J are TRBV2 and TRBJ1-1; D is unresolved. V was trimmed by 0 bases and J by 4 bases, leaving 6 bases between them. CDR1 and CDR2 from the germline V gene are SNHLY and FYNNEI. CDR3 length: 13 residues. CDR3 amino acids: CASSEAPLTEAFF. The CDR3 region has the DNA TGTGCCAGCAGTGAAGCTCCCCTCACTGAAGCTTTCTTT.

V is TRBV9 and J is TRBJ1-1; perhaps TRBD1 as D (6 bases). This CDR3 region has 15 residues. The V gene's germline CDR1 is SGDLS and CDR2 YYNGEE. Deletions cut 0 bases from V and 2 bases from J, with 11 bases between. The CDR3 nucleotides are TGTGCCAGCAGCGTAGAGGGACAACCAAACACTGAAGCTTTCTTT. Translating it yields CASSVEGQPNTEAFF.

The chain couples TRBV10-3 to TRBJ1-1; 9 bases align to TRBD1. There are 15 residues in the CDR3. Germline V lookup: CDR1 ENHRY, CDR2 SYGVKD. J was trimmed by 0 bases and V by 5 bases; bases with no gene match: 4. The CDR3 DNA sequence: TGTGCCATCAGTAGGACAGGGGACATGAACACTGAAGCTTTCTTT. Translated: CAISRTGDMNTEAFF.

The genes are TRBV5-4 and TRBJ1-2; D gene unclear. There are 14 residues in the CDR3. CDR1 and CDR2 from the germline V gene are SGHNT and YYREEE (reference sequence). Trimming stripped 2 bases from V and 3 bases from J, with 11 bases between. CDR3: CASSLGVKDYGYTF. CDR3 in DNA: TGTGCCAGCAGCTTAGGAGTCAAGGACTATGGCTACACCTTC.

The J gene is TRBJ2-1, the V gene TRBV6-5; TRBD1 aligns across 9 bases. From germline, CDR1 is MNHEY and CDR2 SVGAGI. The CDR3 length is 14 residues. V lost 6 bases to trimming and J lost 8 bases; unmatched junction nucleotides: 8. CDR3 in DNA: TGTGCCAGCAGGGGGACAGGGAGTCCAGATGAGCAGTTCTTC. Translating gives CASRGTGSPDEQFF.

CDR3 protein: CASGGENSNQPQHF. CDR3 coding DNA: TGTGCCAGCGGCGGCGAAAATAGCAATCAGCCCCAGCATTTT. The chain has TRBV28 and TRBJ1-5; D is unclear. V was trimmed by 8 bases and J by 0 bases, leaving 11 bases between them. The CDR3 spans 14 residues. Germline values: CDR1 MDHEN, CDR2 SYDVKM.

This chain connects TRBV9 to TRBJ1-1, with TRBD1 matching over 7 bases. CDR3 size: 15 residues. V was pared by 4 bases and J by 1 base, with 7 bases of the junction left unmatched. Germline CDR1 is SGDLS and CDR2 is YYNGEE. CDR3 bases: TGTGCCAGCAGCCCGGCTGGGACAGCGAACACTGAAGCTTTCTTT. Protein sequence: CASSPAGTANTEAFF.

The V call is TRBV4-1, the J call TRBJ1-4; 9 nucleotides line up with TRBD1. The length of the CDR3 is 17 residues. Trimming removed 4 bases from V and 10 bases from J; junction bases left unmatched: 16. Germline CDR1 reads MGHRA; CDR2 reads YSYEKL. CDR3 DNA sequence: TGCGCCAGCAGCCTCCAGACGAGTCCGGGACAGGGAGGAAAACTGTTTTTT. Translating it yields CASSLQTSPGQGGKLFF.

This sequence joins TRBV9 and TRBJ1-3; D is unclear. The V gene lost 5 bases and the J gene lost 0 bases, with 18 bases spanning the gap. The germline gives CDR1 SGDLS, CDR2 YYNGEE. CDR3 length: 17 residues. CDR3 in DNA: TGTGCCAGCAGTGCGAATTTACAGACTAACTCTGGAAACACCATATATTTT. The encoded protein is CASSANLQTNSGNTIYF. Full variable domain (rest looked up from reference TRBV9 and TRBJ1-3): DSGVTQTPKHLITATGQRVTLRCSPRSGDLSVYWYQQSLDQGLQFLIQYYNGEERAKGNILERFSAQQFPDLHSELNLSSLELGDSALYFCASSANLQTNSGNTIYFGEGSWLTVV.

The chain combines TRBV6-5 with TRBJ2-7, with D possibly matching TRBD2 (5 bases). Germline V gives CDR1 MNHEY, CDR2 SVGAGI. The CDR3 runs to 13 residues. V dropped 1 base and J dropped 5 bases, with 9 bases sitting between them. CDR3 DNA: TGTGCCAGCAGTTACTTCGAGGGAAACGAGCAGTACTTC. Protein product: CASSYFEGNEQYF.

This chain connects TRBV4-3 to TRBJ2-3, with D possibly matching TRBD2 (5 bases). The length of the CDR3 is 16 residues. V was shortened by 0 bases and J by 1 base, with 11 bases between the two germline ends. Germline CDR1 is LGHNA and CDR2 is YSLEER. CDR3 nucleotide sequence: TGCGCCAGCAGCCAAGAGTGGGCCGGGGGCACAGATACGCAGTATTTT. This translates into CASSQEWAGGTDTQYF.

The chain combines TRBV6-5 with TRBJ1-2; 8 bases agree with TRBD1. This CDR3 is 13 amino acids long. Germline CDR1 reads MNHEY; CDR2 reads SVGAGI. Trimming at V came to 5 bases and at J to 6 bases, leaving 5 bases not matched to a gene. The CDR3 coding sequence is TGTGCCAGCAGTCGTTCAGGGGGCGATGGCTACACCTTC. This codes for CASSRSGGDGYTF.

The rearrangement joins TRBV28 to TRBJ1-1; D is ambiguous. The CDR3 is 14 residues long. Germline V gene sequence: CDR1 MDHEN, CDR2 SYDVKM. The V end was cut by 2 bases, the J end by 0 bases, with 7 bases between. DNA of the CDR3: TGTGCCAGCAGTTTACGGGTCATGAACACTGAAGCTTTCTTT. It yields the protein CASSLRVMNTEAFF. Variable domain in full (rest from reference TRBV28 and TRBJ1-1): DVKVTQSSRYLVKRTGEKVFLECVQDMDHENMFWYRQDPGLGLRLIYFSYDVKMKEKGDIPEGYSVSREKKERFSLILESASTNQTSMYLCASSLRVMNTEAFFGQGTRLTVV.

V and J are TRBV9 and TRBJ1-3; tentative D call: TRBD1 (6 bases). This CDR3 region has 14 residues. Germline CDR1 is SGDLS and CDR2 is YYNGEE. V was clipped by 3 bases and J by 4 bases, with 11 bases between them. The CDR3 bases are TGTGCCAGCAGCGCAGGGGATTTCGGAAACACCATATATTTT. Translated: CASSAGDFGNTIYF.

The chain carries TRBV7-9 and TRBJ2-3; D not certain. The CDR3 sequence is 14 residues long. Trimming removed 5 bases from V and 4 bases from J, with 13 bases in between. CDR1 is SEHNR, CDR2 FQNEAQ, per germline (reference sequence). CDR3 nucleotide sequence: TGTGCCAGCAGCCCCCCTCCCCGTTCAGATACGCAGTATTTT. Its translation is CASSPPPRSDTQYF.

J is TRBJ1-3 and V is TRBV5-1, with D possibly matching TRBD1 (6 bases). The V end lost 4 bases, the J end lost 0 bases, and 11 bases lay between the germline ends. This CDR3 contains 15 residues. Germline loops: CDR1 SGHRS, CDR2 YFSETQ. CDR3 sequence: CASSTDRSSGNTIYF. CDR3 nucleotide sequence: TGCGCCAGCAGCACCGACAGGAGCTCTGGAAACACCATATATTTT.

The V gene is TRBV19, the J gene TRBJ1-2, with D uncertain. Germline V gene data show CDR1 as LNHDA and CDR2 as SQIVND (reference sequence). The V gene lost 4 bases and the J gene lost 2 bases, with 14 bases spanning the gap. This CDR3 spans 15 amino acids. CDR3 region: CASSTPRTGNYGYTF. For the CDR3, the DNA is TGTGCCAGTAGTACCCCGCGGACGGGGAACTATGGCTACACCTTC.

In this sample, this clone turned up once. V gene TRBV6-1 combines with J gene TRBJ2-1, with 12 bases aligning to TRBD2. The CDR3 is made up of 15 amino acids. Germline V gives CDR1 MNHNS, CDR2 SASEGT. V dropped 7 bases and J dropped 9; count of bases not matched to a gene: 10. The CDR3 DNA is TGTGCCAGCATGCATGGGAGACTAGCGGGAGCTGAGCAGTTCTTC. As protein: CASMHGRLAGAEQFF.